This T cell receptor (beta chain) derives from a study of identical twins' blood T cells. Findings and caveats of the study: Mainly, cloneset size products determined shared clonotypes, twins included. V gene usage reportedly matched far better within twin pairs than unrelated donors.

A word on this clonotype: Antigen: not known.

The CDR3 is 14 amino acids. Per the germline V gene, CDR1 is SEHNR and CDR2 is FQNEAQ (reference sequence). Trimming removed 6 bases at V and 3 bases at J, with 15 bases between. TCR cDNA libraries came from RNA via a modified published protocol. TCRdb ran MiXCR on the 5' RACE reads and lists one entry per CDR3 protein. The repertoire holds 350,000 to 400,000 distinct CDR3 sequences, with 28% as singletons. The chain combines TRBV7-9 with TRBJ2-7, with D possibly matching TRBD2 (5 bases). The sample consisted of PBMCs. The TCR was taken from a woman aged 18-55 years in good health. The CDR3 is CASSRVAGLYEQYF. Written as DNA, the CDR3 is TGTGCCAGCAGTAGGGTTGCGGGCCTCTACGAGCAGTACTTC.